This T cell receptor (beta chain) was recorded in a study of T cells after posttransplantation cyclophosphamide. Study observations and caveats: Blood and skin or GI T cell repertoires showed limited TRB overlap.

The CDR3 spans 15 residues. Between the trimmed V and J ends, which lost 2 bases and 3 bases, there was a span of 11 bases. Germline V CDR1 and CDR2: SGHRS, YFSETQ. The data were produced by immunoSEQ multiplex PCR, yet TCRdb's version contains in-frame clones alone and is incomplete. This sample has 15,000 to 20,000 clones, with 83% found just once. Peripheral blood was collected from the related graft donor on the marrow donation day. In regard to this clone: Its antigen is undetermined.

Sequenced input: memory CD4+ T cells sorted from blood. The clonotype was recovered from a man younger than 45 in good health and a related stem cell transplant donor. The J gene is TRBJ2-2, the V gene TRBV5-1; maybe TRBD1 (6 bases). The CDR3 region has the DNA TGCGCCAGCAGCTTCGACCAGGGGCACACCGGGGAGCTGTTTTTT. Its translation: CASSFDQGHTGELFF.